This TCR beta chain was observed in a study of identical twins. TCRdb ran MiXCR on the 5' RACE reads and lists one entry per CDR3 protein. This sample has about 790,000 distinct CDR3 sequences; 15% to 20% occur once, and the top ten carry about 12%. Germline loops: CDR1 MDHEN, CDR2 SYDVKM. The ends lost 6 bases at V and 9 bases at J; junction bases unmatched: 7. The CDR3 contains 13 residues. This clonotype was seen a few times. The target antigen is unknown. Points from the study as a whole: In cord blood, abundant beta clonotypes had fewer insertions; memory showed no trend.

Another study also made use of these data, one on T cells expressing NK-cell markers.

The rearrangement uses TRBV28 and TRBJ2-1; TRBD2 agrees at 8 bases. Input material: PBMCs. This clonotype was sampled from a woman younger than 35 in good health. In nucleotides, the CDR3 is TGTGCCAGCAGAAACGGGGGGGGCCGTGAGCAGTTCTTC. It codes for CASRNGGGREQFF.